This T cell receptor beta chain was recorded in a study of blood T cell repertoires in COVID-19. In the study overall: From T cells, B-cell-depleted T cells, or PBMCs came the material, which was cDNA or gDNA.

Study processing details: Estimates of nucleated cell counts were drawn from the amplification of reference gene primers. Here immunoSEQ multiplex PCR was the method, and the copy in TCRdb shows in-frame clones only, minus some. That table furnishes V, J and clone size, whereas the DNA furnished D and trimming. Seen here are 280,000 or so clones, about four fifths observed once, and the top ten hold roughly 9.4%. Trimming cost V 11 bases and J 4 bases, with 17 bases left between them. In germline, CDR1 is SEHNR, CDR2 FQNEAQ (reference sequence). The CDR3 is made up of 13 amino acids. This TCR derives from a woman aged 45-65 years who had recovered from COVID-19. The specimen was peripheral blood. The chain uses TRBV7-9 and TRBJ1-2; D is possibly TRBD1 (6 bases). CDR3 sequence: CASHLGGPYGYTF. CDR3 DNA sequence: TGTGCCTCCCACCTCGGGGGGCCCTATGGCTACACCTTC.